This passage covers 19 T cell receptor beta chains from one sample sequenced in a study of shared clonotypes between healthy human individuals. TCRdb keeps only in-frame clones here, not all; method: immunoSEQ multiplex PCR. The sample contains about 500,000 clones, more than 70% of which appear only once. Input material: PBMCs. Receptor source: a woman aged 40 to 50 in good health. Some clones in this sample may be carry-over from other donors' samples.

DNA for the CDR3: TGTGCCAGCAGCCCCGACGGACAGGCCTCCTACGAGCAGTACTTC. Its protein product is CASSPDGQASYEQYF. The chain uses TRBV9 and TRBJ2-7; 7 nucleotides align to TRBD1. J lost 0 bases, V lost 4 bases, and 7 bases had no gene match. Germline V lookup: CDR1 SGDLS, CDR2 YYNGEE. The CDR3 spans 15 residues.

The V call is TRBV29-1, the J call TRBJ2-7; TRBD1 matches 8 bases. The CDR3 is made up of 13 amino acids. Germline values: CDR1 SQVTM, CDR2 ANQGSEA. J was trimmed by 2 bases and V by 5 bases; bases with no gene match: 5. The CDR3 reads CSVLDRAAYEQYF. CDR3 nucleotides: TGCAGCGTTTTGGACAGGGCTGCCTACGAGCAGTACTTC.

This chain uses TRBV4-1 with TRBJ2-5, with 11 nucleotides matching TRBD2. Germline CDR1 reads MGHRA; CDR2 reads YSYEKL. V trimming: 1 base; J trimming: 3 bases; junction bases outside the gene matches: 4. This CDR3 is 16 amino acids long. CDR3 loop: CASSQVAGGPEETQYF. CDR3 in DNA: TGCGCCAGCAGCCAAGTAGCGGGAGGGCCGGAAGAGACCCAGTACTTC.

The V gene is TRBV5-4, the J gene TRBJ1-2; possibly TRBD1 for D (6 bases). Per germline, CDR1 SGHNT and CDR2 YYREEE (reference sequence). The CDR3 covers 15 residues. V was pared by 0 bases and J by 3 bases, with 12 bases between. The CDR3, as DNA: TGTGCCAGCAGCTTGGACCTCAGGGGCGACTATGGCTACACCTTC. It encodes CASSLDLRGDYGYTF.

The V gene is TRBV5-6, the J gene TRBJ2-1; tentatively, D is TRBD1 (6 bases). Trimming took 4 bases from V and 0 from J, leaving 17 bases between them. The length of the CDR3 is 17 residues. Germline V CDR1 and CDR2: SGHDT, YYEEEE. This CDR3 is CASSPRPGTNSYNEQFF. The CDR3 nucleotides read TGTGCCAGCAGCCCCCGGCCTGGGACAAACTCCTACAATGAGCAGTTCTTC.

The chain couples TRBV5-6 to TRBJ2-7; D gene uncertain. CDR1 is SGHDT and CDR2 is YYEEEE in the germline V gene. The CDR3 loop spans 13 amino acids. The V end was cut by 0 bases, the J end by 2 bases, with 6 bases between. The CDR3 loop reads CASSLGRTYEQYF. The CDR3 nucleotides read TGTGCCAGCAGCTTGGGTCGAACCTACGAGCAGTACTTC.

This rearrangement joins TRBV30 to TRBJ2-2; D perhaps matches TRBD1 (6 bases). Germline loops: CDR1 GTSNPN, CDR2 SVGIG (reference sequence). V was trimmed by 2 bases and J by 0 bases, leaving 10 bases between them. The CDR3 totals 15 residues. DNA for the CDR3: TGTGCCTGGAGTACAGGGCTACCGAACACCGGGGAGCTGTTTTTT. This sequence encodes CAWSTGLPNTGELFF.

This chain joins TRBV29-1 and TRBJ1-5; a weak D match, TRBD1 (6 bases). The CDR3 covers 15 residues. CDR1 and CDR2 from the germline V gene are SQVTM and ANQGSEA. The V and J ends lost 1 base and 3 bases respectively, with 13 bases between them. As DNA, the CDR3 is TGCAGCGTTGAAGGACCGGGGGCTTACAATCAGCCCCAGCATTTT. Translation gives CSVEGPGAYNQPQHF.

This clone was seen just once. The chain uses TRBV4-2 and TRBJ1-5; 12 bases map to TRBD1. The germline V gene encodes CDR1 LGHNA and CDR2 YNFKEQ. V lost 4 bases and J lost 7; bases outside the gene matches: 8. The CDR3 consists of 16 residues. CDR3 coding DNA: TGTGCCAGCAGCCCCCGGGACAGGGGGCTGCACCAGCCCCAGCATTTT. This gives the protein CASSPRDRGLHQPQHF.

As for this clone: A far larger clone is only one base removed, so a read error is likely. The missing conserved phenylalanine or tryptophan at the end of this CDR3 makes a read error likely. The chain's CDR3 is CASSPAGQAGGYTS. CDR3 coding DNA: TGTGCCAGCAGTCCTGCGGGACAGGCGGGGGGCTACACCTCC. This chain connects TRBV7-2 to TRBJ1-2, with TRBD1 matching 8 bases. The CDR3 extends over 14 amino acids. The germline V gene has CDR1 SGHTA and CDR2 FQGNSA. Trimming removed 6 bases from V and 8 bases from J; junction bases left unmatched: 11.

This clone has a single count. The chain recombines TRBV29-1 with TRBJ2-5; the D is unclear. Looked up from germline, CDR1 is SQVTM and CDR2 is ANQGSEA. This CDR3 contains 12 residues. Trimming took off 7 bases at V and 1 base at J, with 10 bases between the two ends. CDR3 protein: CSAAESQETQYF. Written as DNA, the CDR3 is TGCAGCGCCGCCGAGTCCCAAGAGACCCAGTACTTC.

The rearrangement links TRBV5-1 to TRBJ2-5, with TRBD2 as a possible D gene (6 bases). V lost 2 bases and J 7 bases, leaving 18 bases between the germline ends. Germline V lookup: CDR1 SGHRS, CDR2 YFSETQ. This CDR3 spans 15 amino acids. The CDR3 sequence is CASSFDPAGAGTQYF. The CDR3 DNA reads as TGCGCCAGCAGCTTTGACCCAGCGGGTGCGGGGACCCAGTACTTC.

V gene TRBV18 combines with J gene TRBJ1-5; 7 bases align to TRBD1. Germline CDR1 reads KGHSH; CDR2 reads LQKENI. After removal of 5 bases from V and 8 bases from J, the junction contained 9 bases not matched to a gene. The CDR3 is made up of 14 amino acids. The CDR3 DNA is TGTGCCAGCTCAAGCTCGGGACAGCTGGAGCCCCAGCATTTT. Protein sequence: CASSSSGQLEPQHF.

The chain carries TRBV2 and TRBJ1-5, with a possible D match to TRBD1 (6 bases). Trimming pared 6 bases from V and 3 bases from J, leaving 9 bases between. CDR3 length: 13 residues. Per germline, CDR1 SNHLY and CDR2 FYNNEI. The CDR3 loop reads CASRDRNNQPQHF. CDR3 in DNA: TGTGCCAGCAGGGACAGAAACAATCAGCCCCAGCATTTT.

V and J are TRBV4-1 and TRBJ2-5; D remains ambiguous. The CDR3 runs to 13 residues. V gave up 4 bases and J gave up 4 bases, with 10 bases separating them. Germline lookup yields CDR1 MGHRA and CDR2 YSYEKL. The CDR3 protein is CASSRRIRETQYF. The CDR3 DNA is TGCGCCAGCAGCCGAAGGATTCGAGAGACCCAGTACTTC.

The chain carries TRBV19 and TRBJ2-5, with D possibly TRBD1 on 5 matching bases. This CDR3 is built from 14 residues. Trimming removed 3 bases from V and 5 bases from J, with 13 bases in between. Per germline, CDR1 LNHDA and CDR2 SQIVND (reference sequence). As DNA, the CDR3 is TGTGCCAGTAGTATCGGTAGGGGTTGGGAGACCCAGTACTTC. This sequence encodes CASSIGRGWETQYF.

On this clone itself: A far larger clone differs by one base, so this is likely a read error. V usage is TRBV19 and J usage is TRBJ2-1; D is perhaps TRBD1 (5 bases). Germline lookup yields CDR1 LNHDA and CDR2 SQIVND (reference sequence). The CDR3 contains 13 residues. The CDR3 DNA follows: TGTGCCAGTACCGAGACAGCTTACAGTGAGCAGTTCTTC. Protein: CASTETAYSEQFF. The full variable domain, completed using reference TRBV19 and TRBJ2-1, is DGGITQSPKYLFRKEGQNVTLSCEQNLNHDAMYWYRQDPGQGLRLIYYSQIVNDFQKGDIAEGYSVSREKKESFPLTVTSAQKNPTAFYLCASTETAYSEQFFGPGTRLTVL.

This clone appeared many times. In the same sample, other DNA sequences code for this CDR3. The V gene is TRBV10-3, the J gene TRBJ1-3; TRBD1 aligns across 7 bases. The germline V gene has CDR1 ENHRY and CDR2 SYGVKD. The CDR3 consists of 14 residues. Trimming cost V 6 bases and J 3 bases; bases outside gene matches: 5. CDR3 protein: CAISLDRVGNTIYF. The CDR3 DNA is TGTGCCATCAGCCTAGACAGGGTTGGAAACACCATATATTTT.

This clone was seen once. A read error may be the cause here, since a much bigger clone is one base away. Different DNA sequences within this sample yield the same CDR3. The V call is TRBV6-5, the J call TRBJ2-7, with D unclear. The germline V gene has CDR1 MNHEY and CDR2 SVGAGI. V gave up 6 bases and J gave up 3 bases, with 6 bases separating them. The CDR3 loop spans 11 amino acids. The CDR3 DNA sequence: TGTGCCAGCAGCCGTGACTACGAGCAGTACTTC. Protein sequence: CASSRDYEQYF.